The clone carrying this T cell receptor (beta chain) was observed a few times. These data belong to a study of blood T cell repertoires in COVID-19. The wider study: Sample material is recorded as cDNA or gDNA derived from T cells, B-cell-depleted T cells, or PBMCs.

The protocol was immunoSEQ multiplex PCR, while the TCRdb copy is restricted to in-frame clones and leaves out a portion. Here the sample spans roughly 150,000 clones, about 85% being singletons. The CDR3 is 16 residues long. The germline gives CDR1 ENHRY, CDR2 SYGVKD. The junction had 9 bases not matched to a gene; V was cut back by 0 bases and J by 4 bases. The chain has TRBV10-3 and TRBJ2-7, with TRBD1 matching 7 bases. Sequencing was carried out using peripheral blood. This clonotype was obtained from a man older than 75 with COVID-19, enrolled during active disease. The CDR3 is CAISESGQTGRYEQYF. CDR3 nucleotides: TGTGCCATCAGTGAGTCGGGACAGACGGGAAGATACGAGCAGTACTTC.